This TCR beta chain was found in a study of blood T cell repertoires in COVID-19. Trimming took 5 bases from V and 6 from J, leaving 18 bases between them. The CDR3 has 15 residues. CDR1 is MNHEY, CDR2 SMNVEV, per germline (reference sequence). Clones were read by immunoSEQ multiplex PCR, and TCRdb kept only the in-frame ones, dropping some. Of some 87,000 clones listed, over 60% were seen once; the top ten hold 15% to 20%. The chain combines TRBV27 with TRBJ2-3; tentatively, D is TRBD1 (6 bases). Sequencing was done on a sample of peripheral blood. This sequence originates from a woman older than 75 with active or convalescent COVID-19. CDR3 protein: CASSVRGPWGDTQYF. DNA of the CDR3: TGTGCCAGCAGTGTCAGGGGACCCTGGGGGGATACGCAGTATTTT.